Listed below are T cell receptor beta chains from one sample, sequenced in a study of vaccination and CD4 T cells after COVID-19. TCRdb redid the calling of the PCR reads with MiXCR, one entry per CDR3 protein. The sample lists over 15,000 distinct CDR3 sequences; around 73% were seen once. Antigens of these TCRs are unknown. Material for sequencing was CD4+ T cells from blood, cultured in vitro. Source of these receptors: a human donor who had recovered from COVID-19. Each CDR3 is given with its conserved first and last residue. D genes are given only for firm matches. Only some rows state a clone size, as once, few, many or a class for expanded clones.

V gene,clone size,D gene,J gene,CDR3 DNA,CDR3 protein
TRBV20-1,NA,NA,TRBJ1-6,TGCAGTGCCCCGCCCCCCGTTGGCAGGTTTTATAATTCACCCCTCCACTTT,CSAPPPVGRFYNSPLHF
TRBV29-1,NA,NA,TRBJ2-7,TGCAGCGTTGATAAACAGGGCCGACGAGGAGAGCAGTACTTC,CSVDKQGRRGEQYF
TRBV7-9,few,NA,TRBJ1-2,TGTGCCAGCAGCTCAACTCAGGGAATCTATGGCTACACCTTC,CASSSTQGIYGYTF
TRBV21-1,few,NA,TRBJ1-5,TGTCCCCGTAGGGGCCCCAATGGGCCCCAGCATTTT,CPRRGPNGPQHF
TRBV6-1,few,NA,TRBJ1-6,TGTGCCAGCAGTAATACAGGGATAAGGTCACCCCTCCACTTT,CASSNTGIRSPLHF
TRBV7-8,NA,TRBD1,TRBJ1-6,TGTGCCAGCAGCTTAACCGACAGGGGGCACTCACCCCTCCACTTT,CASSLTDRGHSPLHF
TRBV7-2,NA,NA,TRBJ2-1,TGTGCCAGCAGCTTAGAGTTTAGGGGGGGCAATGAGCAGTTCTTC,CASSLEFRGGNEQFF
TRBV15,few,TRBD2,TRBJ2-5,TGTGCCACCAGCAGAGGGACTAGCGGGGGGGAAGAGACCCAGTACTTC,CATSRGTSGGEETQYF
TRBV11-2,NA,NA,TRBJ1-1,TGTGCCAGCAGCTTAACCGGCACTGAAGCTTTCTTT,CASSLTGTEAFF
TRBV30,NA,NA,TRBJ1-5,TGTGCCTGGAGTTACAGCGAAAATCAGCCCCAGCATTTT,CAWSYSENQPQHF
TRBV24-1,NA,NA,TRBJ1-2,TGTGCCACCAGTGATTCCAACAGCCCCTCGAACTATGGCTACACCTTC,CATSDSNSPSNYGYTF
TRBV19,once,NA,TRBJ1-2,TGTGCCAGTAGTCGGGTTGCAAGTATATCTAACTATGGCTACACCTTC,CASSRVASISNYGYTF
TRBV20-1,NA,NA,TRBJ1-1,TGCAGTGCTAGACGGCAGGGGACCCCGAACACTGAAGCTTTCTTT,CSARRQGTPNTEAFF
TRBV5-1,once,TRBD1,TRBJ1-5,TGCGCCAGCAGGTTGGGACAGTCTAGCAATCAGCCCCAGCATTTT,CASRLGQSSNQPQHF
TRBV4-2,NA,TRBD1,TRBJ2-5,TGTGCCAGCAGCACCGGGACAGCCGAAGAGACCCAGTACTTC,CASSTGTAEETQYF
TRBV7-2,NA,NA,TRBJ1-1,TGTGCCAGCAGCTCGTCCCCACTAAGCACTGAAGCTTTCTTT,CASSSSPLSTEAFF
TRBV20-1,few,NA,TRBJ1-5,TGCAGTGCTAGGTGGGGAGGGGGCAATCAGCCCCAGCATTTT,CSARWGGGNQPQHF
TRBV25-1,NA,NA,TRBJ1-1,TGTGCCAGCAGAATTGGGAACACTGAAGCTTTCTTT,CASRIGNTEAFF
TRBV7-2,NA,NA,TRBJ1-5,TGTGCCAGCAGCTTGGGACGGGACCCTAGCAATCAGCCCCAGCATTTT,CASSLGRDPSNQPQHF
TRBV6-5,few,TRBD1,TRBJ1-2,TGTGCCAGCAGTTACAACAGGGGGACAGAGTTCTTC,CASSYNRGTEFF
TRBV7-9,NA,TRBD1,TRBJ1-6,TGTGCCAGCAGCGCGAAGGGACAGCTGAATACTTCACCCCTCCACTTT,CASSAKGQLNTSPLHF
TRBV6-1,NA,NA,TRBJ1-5,TGTGCCAGCAGCGTCGGGACGGTTAGCAATCAGCCCCAGCATTTT,CASSVGTVSNQPQHF
TRBV6-2/TRBV6-3,NA,TRBD1,TRBJ2-7,TGTGCCAGCAGGACGGCCACAGGGGGCGGCGAGGCACGAAATATCTACGAGCAGTACTTC,CASRTATGGGEARNIYEQYF
TRBV6-5,NA,NA,TRBJ1-6,TGTGCCAGCAGTTACGAGGGGCTCTCACCCCTCCACTTT,CASSYEGLSPLHF
TRBV6-2/TRBV6-3,NA,TRBD1,TRBJ1-5,TGTGCCAGCAGACAACCGGGACAGGCCAATCAGCCCCAGCATTTT,CASRQPGQANQPQHF
TRBV28,NA,NA,TRBJ2-7,TGTGCCAGCAGTCGAGTTGGGGGCTACGAGCAGTACTTC,CASSRVGGYEQYF
TRBV7-9,few,NA,TRBJ2-1,TGTGCCAGCAGCCCCCGGCCCCGAACCGGTAATGAGCAGTTCTTC,CASSPRPRTGNEQFF
TRBV29-1,NA,TRBD1,TRBJ2-5,TGCAGCGGCGGGACAGGGGGCAGAGAGACCCAGTACTTC,CSGGTGGRETQYF
TRBV5-4,NA,TRBD1,TRBJ1-5,TGTGCCAGCAGCCGATTGGAAGACAGGGGCAATCAGCCCCAGCATTTT,CASSRLEDRGNQPQHF
TRBV30,NA,NA,TRBJ1-6,TGTGCCTGGAGTGTAGGAAGGGCCTATAATTCACCCCTCCACTTT,CAWSVGRAYNSPLHF
TRBV28,NA,NA,TRBJ1-2,TGTGCCAGCAGTCCCGGGGGGTCGGGCTATGGCTACACCTTC,CASSPGGSGYGYTF
TRBV18,NA,NA,TRBJ1-5,TGTGCCAGCTCCCCTGAGTCGGAGGTTCAGCCCCAGCATTTT,CASSPESEVQPQHF
TRBV28,NA,NA,TRBJ2-1,TGTGCCAGCAGTTTAGGCCCCCCCACAGAGCAGTTCTTC,CASSLGPPTEQFF
TRBV6-7,NA,TRBD2,TRBJ2-1,TGTGCCAGCAGTCTGACTAGCGGGACCTACAATGAGCAGTTCTTC,CASSLTSGTYNEQFF
TRBV20-1,NA,NA,TRBJ2-1,TGCAGTGCTAGCCCCATGGATCGGGCCGAGAGGGATGAGCAGTTCTTC,CSASPMDRAERDEQFF
TRBV7-2,NA,NA,TRBJ2-7,TGTGCCAGCAGCTTAAACGGGAGAGGCACCGAGCAGTACTTC,CASSLNGRGTEQYF